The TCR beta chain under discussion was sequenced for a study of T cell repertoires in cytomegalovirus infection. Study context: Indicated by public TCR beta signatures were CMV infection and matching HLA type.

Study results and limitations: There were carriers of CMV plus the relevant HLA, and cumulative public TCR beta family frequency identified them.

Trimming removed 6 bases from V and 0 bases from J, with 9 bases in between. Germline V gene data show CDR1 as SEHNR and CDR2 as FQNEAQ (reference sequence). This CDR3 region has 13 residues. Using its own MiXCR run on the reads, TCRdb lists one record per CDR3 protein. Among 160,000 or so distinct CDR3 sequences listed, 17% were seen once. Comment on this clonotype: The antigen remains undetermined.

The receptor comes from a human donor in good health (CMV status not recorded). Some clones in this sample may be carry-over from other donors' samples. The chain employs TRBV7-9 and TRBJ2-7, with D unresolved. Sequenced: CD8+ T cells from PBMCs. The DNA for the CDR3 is TGTGCCAGCAGTTTTTGGGACTCCTACGAGCAGTACTTC. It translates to CASSFWDSYEQYF.